The 14 T cell receptor beta chains in this list originate from one sample, sequenced in a study of tumor and adjacent non-tumor tissue in lung cancer. RNA was extracted from bulk tissue without any cell sorting. More than 3 cm separated this lung sample from the edge of the tumor. TCRbeta libraries were built with three rounds of nested PCR, modified from ARM-PCR. TCRdb re-analysed the multiplex PCR reads in MiXCR, keeping a single row per CDR3 protein. The sample includes 80,000 or so distinct CDR3 sequences, roughly 80% seen only once; the top ten take roughly half. The sequenced sample consisted of distant non-tumor lung tissue. The receptors here all came from a man aged 55 to 70 with non-small cell lung cancer.

This clonotype was seen just once. This is likely a read error, given that the CDR3 carries no conserved phenylalanine or tryptophan at its end. V and J are TRBV29-1 and TRBJ2-3; TRBD2 matches 10 bases. The CDR3 consists of 16 residues. Looked up from germline, CDR1 is SQVTM and CDR2 is ANQGSEA. Trimming removed 6 bases from V and 4 bases from J; junction bases left unmatched: 13. The CDR3 DNA sequence: TGCAGCGTCACAATCGGAGCGGGAGGGCCGTCAGATACGCAGTATTCT. Its protein product is CSVTIGAGGPSDTQYS.

To note about this clonotype: At one of its ends the junction is not consistent with the germline gene, which may arise from a read error. The V gene is TRBV6-2 or TRBV6-3, the J gene TRBJ2-3; D not certain. Germline loops: CDR1 MNHEY, CDR2 SVGEGT. This CDR3 comprises 14 residues. The CDR3 region is CASSSQAKRDTQYF. In nucleotides, the CDR3 is TGTGCCAGCAGTTCCCAGGCCAAAAGAGATACACAGTATTTT.

In this sample, this clonotype is medium-sized. This sequence joins TRBV11-1 and TRBJ2-1; possibly TRBD1 for D (6 bases). The CDR3 sequence is 16 residues long. Trimming removed 3 bases from V and 1 base from J, with 13 bases in between. CDR1 is SGHAT, CDR2 FQDESV, per germline (reference sequence). This CDR3 reads CASSLVGGQSYNEQFF. The CDR3 coding sequence is TGTGCCAGCAGCTTGGTTGGTGGACAGTCCTACAATGAGCAGTTCTTC.

A word on this clonotype: Relative to the germline gene, one junction end is altered; a read error may explain this. V gene TRBV28 combines with J gene TRBJ2-7; D call uncertain. Germline CDR1 MDHEN, CDR2 SYDVKM. The CDR3 covers 16 residues. CDR3 in DNA: TGTGCCAGCAGTTTAAGGCCACGCTTTTACGCCTATGAGCAGTACTTC. Its protein is CASSLRPRFYAYEQYF.

This clonotype was observed a single time. The genes are TRBV11-1 and TRBJ2-5; possibly TRBD1 for D (6 bases). The J call is in doubt because the DNA end fits TRBJ2-1 better. The CDR3 extends over 15 amino acids. Per germline, CDR1 SGHAT and CDR2 FQDESV (reference sequence). The CDR3 here is CASSLNGQNQETQFF. DNA of the CDR3: TGTGCCAGCAGTTTAAACGGACAGAACCAAGAGACCCAGTTCTTC.

Notes on this clonotype: The CDR3 ends on some other residue instead of the conserved phenylalanine or tryptophan, so this is likely a read error. The chain has TRBV6-5 and TRBJ2-2; a weak D match, TRBD2 (5 bases). Germline assignment: CDR1 MNHEY and CDR2 SVGAGI. The CDR3 is made up of 14 amino acids. For the CDR3, the DNA is TGTGCCAGCAGTTACGTTGCAGTCACCGGGAAGCTGTTTTTA. It codes for CASSYVAVTGKLFL.

Details on this clonotype: Compared with germline, one end of the junction differs, possibly owing to a read error. The chain employs TRBV6-5 and TRBJ2-7; no clear D. CDR1 and CDR2 (germline): MNHEY, SVGAGI. This CDR3 has 16 amino acids. DNA for the CDR3: TGTGCCAGTAGTTACTCGGGTGTTGGTCAGAGCTACGAGCAGTATTTC. This sequence encodes CASSYSGVGQSYEQYF.

Turning to this clonotype: This may arise from a read error, as a much more abundant clone is one base away. The rearrangement links TRBV5-6 to TRBJ2-2; 10 nucleotides align to TRBD1. J gave up 7 bases and V 6 bases, and 9 bases lay outside the gene matches. Germline CDR1 SGHDT, CDR2 YYEEEE. This CDR3 contains 15 residues. CDR3 sequence: CASIGQGDQIGELFF. In DNA form, the CDR3 reads TGTGCCAGCATTGGACAGGGGGATCAGATCGGGGAGCTGTTTTTT.

The genes are TRBV11-3 and TRBJ2-3, with 10 nucleotides matching TRBD2. The CDR3 sequence is 18 residues long. V gave up 4 bases and J gave up 6 bases; unmatched junction bases: 16. Germline V gives CDR1 SGHNT, CDR2 YENEEA. The CDR3 DNA follows: TGTGCCAGCAGCTCCCTCCGTAGGGAGCGGGGGGGCCCTGATACGCAGTATTTT. Residues: CASSSLRRERGGPDTQYF.

Worth noting for this clonotype: At one end, the junction sequence differs from germline, possibly due to a read error. V usage is TRBV29-1 and J usage is TRBJ1-1; D gene ambiguous. CDR3 length: 12 residues. CDR1 is SQVTM, CDR2 ANQGSEA, per germline. CDR3 coding DNA: TGCAGCGTCGCAGGTTTGGGCACTGAAGCTATCTTT. Translated, it gives CSVAGLGTEAIF. Together with reference TRBV29-1 and TRBJ1-1, the CDR3 gives the full variable domain: SAVISQKPSRDICQRGTSLTIQCQVDSQVTMMFWYRQQPGQSLTLIATANQGSEATYESGFVIDKFPISRPNLTFSTLTVSNMSPEDSSIYLCSVAGLGTEAIFGQGTRLTVV.

The chain combines TRBV6-6 with TRBJ1-1; D not certain. Germline values: CDR1 MNHNY, CDR2 SVGAGI (reference sequence). The length of the CDR3 is 13 residues. The V end was cut by 1 base, the J end by 1 base, with 4 bases between. CDR3 in DNA: TGTGCCAGCAGTTACTTTGGGAACACTGAAGCTTTCTTT. Translating gives CASSYFGNTEAFF.

This clonotype has only one observation. The V and J genes are TRBV20-1 and TRBJ1-5; a possible D gene is TRBD2 (6 bases). The J call is doubtful: the DNA matches TRBJ2-3 better. This CDR3 spans 15 amino acids. Germline V gene lookup returns CDR1 DFQATT and CDR2 SNEGSKA (reference sequence). CDR3 nucleotides: TGCAGTGCTAGAGATCGAAGGGGTGGAGGGCAGTCCCAGTATTTT. It codes for CSARDRRGGGQSQYF.

On this clonotype: This CDR3 is missing its conserved last phenylalanine or tryptophan, likely due to a read error. The genes are TRBV20-1 and TRBJ2-1; the match to TRBD2 covers 9 bases. Germline loops: CDR1 DFQATT, CDR2 SNEGSKA (reference sequence). CDR3 length equals 13 residues. CDR3 in amino acids: CSPRGGRANEQFI. As DNA, the CDR3 is TGCAGCCCTAGGGGCGGGAGGGCCAATGAGCAGTTCATC.

In the case of this clonotype: The junction shows a germline mismatch at one end, possibly a read error. Here the CDR3 DNA reads TGCGCCAGTCAGACAGGGGCGGGTACCGGGGAGCTGTTGTTT. It is translated as CASQTGAGTGELLF. The chain has TRBV4-3 and TRBJ2-2, with 8 bases identical to TRBD1. CDR3 size: 14 residues. Germline V lookup: CDR1 LGHNA, CDR2 YSLEER.